This record concerns one TCR beta chain sequence. The sample belongs to a study of shared clonotypes between healthy human individuals. TCRdb's copy holds only in-frame clones and misses some; the assay was immunoSEQ multiplex PCR. The sample contains about 1 million clones, 65% to 80% of which appear only once. This CDR3 comprises 14 residues. Trimming took 9 bases from V and 0 from J; bases not matched to a gene: 6. Germline V gives CDR1 LNHDA, CDR2 SQIVND (reference sequence). The source material was memory CD4+ T cells sorted from blood. Indicated subset: CD45RA-negative fraction. The TCR originated in a man between 18 and 29 years old in good health. V gene TRBV19 combines with J gene TRBJ1-1, with 8 nucleotides matching TRBD1. The CDR3 reads CARLDRDMNTEAFF. The DNA of the CDR3 is TGTGCCAGGTTGGACAGGGACATGAACACTGAAGCTTTCTTT.